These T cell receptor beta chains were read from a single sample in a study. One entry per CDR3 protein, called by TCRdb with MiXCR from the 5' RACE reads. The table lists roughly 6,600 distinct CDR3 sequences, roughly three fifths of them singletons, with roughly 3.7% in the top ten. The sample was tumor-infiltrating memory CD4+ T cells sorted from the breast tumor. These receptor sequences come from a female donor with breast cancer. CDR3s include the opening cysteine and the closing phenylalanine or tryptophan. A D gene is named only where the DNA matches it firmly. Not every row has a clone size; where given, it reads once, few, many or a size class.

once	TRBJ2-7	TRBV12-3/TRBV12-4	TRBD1	CASSLGTGGTYEQYF	TGTGCCAGCAGTTTGGGTACAGGGGGTACCTACGAGCAGTACTTC
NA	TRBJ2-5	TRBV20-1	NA	CSARVLARYQETQYF	TGCAGTGCTAGAGTCCTAGCAAGGTACCAAGAGACCCAGTACTTC
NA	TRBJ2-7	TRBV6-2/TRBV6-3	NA	CASSPTVLYEQYF	TGTGCCAGCAGTCCTACAGTTCTCTACGAGCAGTACTTC
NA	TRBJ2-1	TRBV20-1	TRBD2	CSAFKRDSSYNEQFF	TGCAGTGCCTTCAAGCGGGATAGCTCCTACAATGAGCAGTTCTTC
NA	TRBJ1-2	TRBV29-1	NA	CSVADGQHGYTF	TGCAGCGTTGCCGATGGACAGCATGGCTACACCTTC
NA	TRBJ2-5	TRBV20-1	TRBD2	CSARDRLAGKETQYF	TGCAGTGCTAGAGACCGACTAGCGGGGAAAGAGACCCAGTACTTC
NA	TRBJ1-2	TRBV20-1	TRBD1	CSARQGAILNYTF	TGCAGTGCTAGGCAGGGGGCAATCCTTAACTACACCTTC
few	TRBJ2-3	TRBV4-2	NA	CASSGADTDTQYF	TGTGCCAGCAGCGGAGCGGACACAGATACGCAGTATTTT
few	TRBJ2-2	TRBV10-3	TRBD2	CAISGLGLAGYTGELFF	TGTGCCATCAGTGGACTCGGACTAGCGGGATACACCGGGGAGCTGTTTTTT
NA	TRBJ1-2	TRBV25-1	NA	CASSESVDYGYTF	TGTGCCAGCAGTGAATCGGTTGACTATGGCTACACCTTC
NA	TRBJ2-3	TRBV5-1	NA	CASRWAGGSTDTQYF	TGCGCCAGCAGATGGGCGGGCGGAAGCACAGATACGCAGTATTTT
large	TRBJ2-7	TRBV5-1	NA	CASSLASRSQGYEQYF	TGCGCCAGCAGCTTGGCCTCACGGTCACAGGGCTACGAGCAGTACTTC
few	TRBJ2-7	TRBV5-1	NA	CASTKGYEQYF	TGCGCCAGCACAAAGGGCTACGAGCAGTACTTC
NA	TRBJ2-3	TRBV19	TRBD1	CASSSSSTGLKVTQYF	TGTGCCAGTAGTTCCTCTTCGACAGGGTTGAAAGTTACGCAGTATTTT
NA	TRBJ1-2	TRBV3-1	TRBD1	CASSPRQGSYGYTF	TGTGCCAGCAGCCCCCGACAGGGGAGCTATGGCTACACCTTC
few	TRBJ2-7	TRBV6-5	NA	CASWDQLKYEQYF	TGTGCCAGCTGGGACCAGCTTAAGTACGAGCAGTACTTC
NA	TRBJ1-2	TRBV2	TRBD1	CASSQRDRGEGYTF	TGTGCCAGCAGTCAAAGGGACAGGGGCGAAGGCTACACCTTC
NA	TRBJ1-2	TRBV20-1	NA	CSARDSVAGYGYTF	TGCAGTGCTAGAGATTCGGTGGCCGGCTATGGCTACACCTTC
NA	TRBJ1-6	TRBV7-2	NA	CASSQNPNSPLHF	TGTGCCAGCAGCCAGAATCCCAATTCACCCCTCCACTTT
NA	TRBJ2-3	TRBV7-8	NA	CASSPRYREKKTDTQYF	TGTGCCAGCAGCCCGAGATACAGGGAAAAAAAGACAGATACGCAGTATTTT
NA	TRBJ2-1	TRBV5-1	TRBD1	CASRLDRGEYNEQFF	TGCGCCAGCAGGTTGGACAGGGGAGAGTACAATGAGCAGTTCTTC
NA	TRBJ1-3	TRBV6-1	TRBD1	CASSSGQGSGNTIYF	TGTGCCAGCAGTTCGGGACAGGGCTCTGGAAACACCATATATTTT
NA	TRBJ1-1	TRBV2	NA	CASSFGRIGGAFF	TGTGCCAGCAGTTTCGGACGGATTGGGGGAGCTTTCTTT
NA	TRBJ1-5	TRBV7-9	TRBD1	CASSLPAGGYCSNQPQHF	TGTGCCAGCAGCTTACCGGCAGGGGGCTATTGTAGCAATCAGCCCCAGCATTTT
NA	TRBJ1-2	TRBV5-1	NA	CASSLVGIRRSGYTF	TGCGCCAGCAGCTTGGTAGGAATACGGAGGAGTGGCTACACCTTC
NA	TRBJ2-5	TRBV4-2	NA	CASSQEQGTQYF	TGTGCCAGCAGCCAAGAACAGGGGACCCAGTACTTC
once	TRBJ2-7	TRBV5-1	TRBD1	CASSYGQESYEQYF	TGCGCCAGCAGCTACGGACAGGAGTCCTACGAGCAGTACTTC
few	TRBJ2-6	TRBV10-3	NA	CAISDAGAGANVLTF	TGTGCCATCAGTGATGCAGGAGCTGGGGCCAACGTCCTGACTTTC
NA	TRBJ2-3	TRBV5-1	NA	CASSLGNPGRTSTDTQYF	TGCGCCAGCAGCCTTGGAAACCCCGGACGGACTAGCACAGATACGCAGTATTTT
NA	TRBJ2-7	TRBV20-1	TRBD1	CSARQGARSYEQYF	TGCAGTGCGCGACAGGGGGCCCGCTCCTACGAGCAGTACTTC
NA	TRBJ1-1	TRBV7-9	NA	CASSFIVNTEAFF	TGTGCCAGCAGCTTCATCGTGAACACTGAAGCTTTCTTT
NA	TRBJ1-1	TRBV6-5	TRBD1	CASSRRQGASTEAFF	TGTGCCAGCAGTCGGAGACAGGGGGCGTCCACTGAAGCTTTCTTT
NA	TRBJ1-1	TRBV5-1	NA	CASSYGGTEAFF	TGCGCCAGCAGCTATGGGGGGACTGAAGCTTTCTTT
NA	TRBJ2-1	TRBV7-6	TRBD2	CASSSLAGERQFF	TGTGCCAGCAGTTCCCTAGCGGGAGAAAGGCAGTTCTTC
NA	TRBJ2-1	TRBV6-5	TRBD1	CASSSYSGQGNNEQFF	TGTGCCAGCAGTTCATATTCGGGACAGGGGAACAATGAGCAGTTCTTC
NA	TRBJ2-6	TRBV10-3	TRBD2	CAIRGTTSGANVLTF	TGTGCCATCAGGGGGACTACTTCTGGGGCCAACGTCCTGACTTTC
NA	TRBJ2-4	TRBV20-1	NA	CSASTDRQNIQYF	TGCAGTGCTAGCACGGACAGACAAAACATTCAGTACTTC
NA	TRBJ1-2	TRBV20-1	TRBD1	CSASPQTGMIVGYTF	TGCAGTGCTTCTCCTCAGACAGGGATGATTGTTGGCTACACCTTC
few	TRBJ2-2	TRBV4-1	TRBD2	CASSQGLAGRVGELFF	TGCGCCAGCAGCCAAGGACTAGCGGGAAGGGTCGGGGAGCTGTTTTTT
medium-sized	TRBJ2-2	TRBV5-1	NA	CASSLVAGSNTGELFF	TGCGCCAGCAGCTTGGTTGCGGGGTCGAACACCGGGGAGCTGTTTTTT
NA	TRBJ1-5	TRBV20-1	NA	CSARGGADSNQPQHF	TGCAGTGCTAGAGGAGGGGCCGATAGCAATCAGCCCCAGCATTTT
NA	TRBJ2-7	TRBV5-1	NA	CASRRALNSYEQYF	TGCGCCAGCAGACGGGCACTTAACTCCTACGAGCAGTACTTC